Below are 8 T cell receptor beta chains sequenced from a single sample in a study of T cell responses to AZD1222 COVID-19 vaccine (TCRdb year 2021). The library was generated by the immunoSEQ multiplex PCR assay. TCRdb re-hosts the immuneACCESS table, in-frame sequences only. Its copies lack some clones; in the studies checked, an unresolved V gene accounts for under half of them, and the cause for the rest is not known. A total of 120,000 to 150,000 clones appear in this sample, more than 85% of them only once. Roughly 5% of the sample is held by the ten biggest clonotypes. What the time point label conveys for this sample: baseline before first vaccination. The sequenced sample was peripheral blood, obtained on day 0 of AZD1222 vaccination. These receptors came from an adult in good health.

The chain links TRBV14 to TRBJ2-7; D is ambiguous. This CDR3 contains 13 residues. The V and J ends lost 4 bases and 7 bases respectively, with 14 bases between them. Germline CDR1 SGHDN, CDR2 FVKESK. The CDR3, as DNA: TGTGCCAGCAGCCCGGTGTTAGTGAGGGAGCAGTACTTC. It encodes CASSPVLVREQYF.

This clone was detected once. The V and J genes are TRBV12-3 or TRBV12-4 and TRBJ2-7; D not certain. The CDR3 extends over 8 amino acids. DNA of the CDR3: TGTGCCAGCAGTAATCAGAGAGTC. Its translation: CASSNQRV.

The J gene is TRBJ1-2, the V gene TRBV5-4; D is unresolved. Trimming removed 1 base at V and 2 bases at J, with 9 bases between. The germline gives CDR1 SGHNT, CDR2 YYREEE (reference sequence). This CDR3 region has 14 residues. CDR3 region: CASSLFPGNYGYTF. CDR3 bases: TGTGCCAGCAGCTTGTTTCCGGGGAACTATGGCTACACCTTC.

The CDR3 coding sequence is TGTGCCAGCAGCCTAGGGACAGGGGATTATCAGCCCCAGCATTTT. Its translation: CASSLGTGDYQPQHF. V usage is TRBV5-6 and J usage is TRBJ1-5; 10 bases fit TRBD1. Per the germline V gene, CDR1 is SGHDT and CDR2 is YYEEEE. With 4 bases clipped from V and 5 bases from J, the junction kept 6 bases outside the gene matches. This CDR3 is 15 amino acids long.

This clone has just a few counts. The chain uses TRBV7-3 and TRBJ2-1, with no clear D. Between the trimmed V and J ends, which lost 0 bases and 6 bases, there was a span of 9 bases. Germline V lookup: CDR1 SGHTA, CDR2 FQGTGA. The CDR3 is made up of 14 amino acids. CDR3 nucleotides: TGTGCCAGCAGCTTAACCCCGGCTGGCAATGAGCAGTTCTTC. It encodes CASSLTPAGNEQFF.

V and J are TRBV9 and TRBJ1-3, with D unclear. Germline CDR1 reads SGDLS; CDR2 reads YYNGEE. V shed 0 bases and J shed 4 bases, with 17 bases lying between them. The CDR3 is made up of 17 amino acids. Here the CDR3 reads CASSVGGNAFGGNTIYF. The CDR3 bases are TGTGCCAGCAGCGTAGGTGGTAATGCCTTTGGGGGAAACACCATATATTTT. The complete variable domain, with remaining parts taken from reference TRBV9 and TRBJ1-3, reads DSGVTQTPKHLITATGQRVTLRCSPRSGDLSVYWYQQSLDQGLQFLIQYYNGEERAKGNILERFSAQQFPDLHSELNLSSLELGDSALYFCASSVGGNAFGGNTIYFGEGSWLTVV.

This chain connects TRBV7-9 to TRBJ1-1; 9 bases align to TRBD1. The germline V gene encodes CDR1 SEHNR and CDR2 FQNEAQ (reference sequence). The CDR3 runs to 14 residues. The ends lost 1 base at V and 9 bases at J; junction bases unmatched: 6. CDR3 in DNA: TGTGCCAGCAGCTTAGAGGTCGGACAGGGGAAAGCTTTCTTT. Amino acids: CASSLEVGQGKAFF.

The chain couples TRBV12-5 to TRBJ1-3; 9 nucleotides agree with TRBD1. The CDR3 loop spans 19 amino acids. Germline lookup yields CDR1 LGHNT and CDR2 FRNRAP. The V segment lost 1 base and the J segment 1 base; nucleotides outside the gene matches: 11. This CDR3 reads CASGLGGPSGTGSGNTIYF. The CDR3 DNA follows: TGTGCTAGTGGTTTGGGCGGTCCCTCCGGGACAGGGTCTGGAAACACCATATATTTT.